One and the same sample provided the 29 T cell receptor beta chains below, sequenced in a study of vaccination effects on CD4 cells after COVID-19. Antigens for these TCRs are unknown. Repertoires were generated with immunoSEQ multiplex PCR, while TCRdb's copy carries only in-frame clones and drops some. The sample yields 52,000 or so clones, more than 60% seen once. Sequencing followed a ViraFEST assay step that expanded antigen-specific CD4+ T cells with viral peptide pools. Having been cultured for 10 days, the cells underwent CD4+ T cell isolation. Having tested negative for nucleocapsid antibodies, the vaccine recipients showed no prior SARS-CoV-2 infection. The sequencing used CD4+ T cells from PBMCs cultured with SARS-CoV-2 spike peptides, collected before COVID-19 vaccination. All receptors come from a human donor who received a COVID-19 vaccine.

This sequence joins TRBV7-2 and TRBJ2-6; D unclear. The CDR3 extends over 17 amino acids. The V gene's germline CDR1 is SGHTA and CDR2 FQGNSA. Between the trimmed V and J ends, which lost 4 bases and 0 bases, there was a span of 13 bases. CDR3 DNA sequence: TGTGCCAGCAGCTCAGCCGCTGTGAGCTCTGGGGCCAACGTCCTGACTTTC. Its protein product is CASSSAAVSSGANVLTF.

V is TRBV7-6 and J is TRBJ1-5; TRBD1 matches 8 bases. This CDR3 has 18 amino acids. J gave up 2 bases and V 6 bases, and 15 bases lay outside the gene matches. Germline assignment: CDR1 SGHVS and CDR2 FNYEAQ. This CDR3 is CASSLDRAKYQGNQPQHF. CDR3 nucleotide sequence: TGTGCCAGCAGTTTGGACAGGGCGAAATATCAAGGCAATCAGCCCCAGCATTTT.

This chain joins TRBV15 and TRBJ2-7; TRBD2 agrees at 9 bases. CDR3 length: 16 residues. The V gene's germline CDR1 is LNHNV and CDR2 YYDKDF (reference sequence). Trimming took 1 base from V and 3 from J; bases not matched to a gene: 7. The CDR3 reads CATSRARGSGGYEQYF. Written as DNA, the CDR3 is TGTGCCACCAGCAGAGCAAGAGGTAGCGGGGGCTACGAGCAGTACTTC.

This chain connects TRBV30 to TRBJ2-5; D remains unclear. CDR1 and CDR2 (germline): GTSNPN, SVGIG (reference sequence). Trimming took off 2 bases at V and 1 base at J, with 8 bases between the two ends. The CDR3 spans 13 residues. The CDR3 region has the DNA TGTGCCTGGAGTATTGGGCTCCAAGAGACCCAGTACTTC. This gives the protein CAWSIGLQETQYF.

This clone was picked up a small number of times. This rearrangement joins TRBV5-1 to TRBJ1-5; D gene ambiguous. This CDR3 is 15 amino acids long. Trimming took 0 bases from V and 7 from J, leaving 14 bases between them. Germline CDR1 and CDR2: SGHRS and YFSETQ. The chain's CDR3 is CASSLGGTRGQPQHF. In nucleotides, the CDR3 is TGCGCCAGCAGCTTGGGAGGCACCCGAGGGCAGCCCCAGCATTTT.

The CDR3, as DNA: TGTGCCAGCAGTGATTACCCAACAGGGCGCGAGCAGTACTTC. This translates into CASSDYPTGREQYF. The chain combines TRBV25-1 with TRBJ2-7; TRBD1 might be the D (6 bases). Trimming took 3 bases from V and 6 from J, leaving 15 bases between them. CDR3 length: 14 amino acids. CDR1 MGHDK and CDR2 SYGVNS come from the germline V gene.

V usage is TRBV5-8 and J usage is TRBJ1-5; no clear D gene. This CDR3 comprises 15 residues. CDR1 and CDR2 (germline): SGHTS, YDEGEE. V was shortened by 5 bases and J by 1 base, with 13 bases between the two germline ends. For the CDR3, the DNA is TGTGCCAGCAGGGGAGCGGGGTTGAGCAATCAGCCCCAGCATTTT. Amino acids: CASRGAGLSNQPQHF.

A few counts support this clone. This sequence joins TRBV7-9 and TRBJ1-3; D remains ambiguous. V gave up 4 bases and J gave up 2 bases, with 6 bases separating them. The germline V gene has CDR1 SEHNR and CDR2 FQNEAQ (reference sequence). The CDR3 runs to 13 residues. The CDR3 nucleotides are TGTGCCAGCAGCTCTCCCCCTGGAAACACCATATATTTT. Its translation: CASSSPPGNTIYF.

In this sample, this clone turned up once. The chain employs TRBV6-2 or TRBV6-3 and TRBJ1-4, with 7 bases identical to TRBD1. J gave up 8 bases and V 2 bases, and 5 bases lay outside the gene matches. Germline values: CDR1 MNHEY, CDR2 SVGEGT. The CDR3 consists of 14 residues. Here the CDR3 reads CASSYRGPKEKLFF. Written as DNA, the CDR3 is TGTGCCAGCAGTTACAGGGGGCCGAAAGAAAAACTGTTTTTT.

CDR3: CASSFQGGGEQFF. The DNA of the CDR3 is TGTGCCAGCAGCTTCCAGGGGGGCGGTGAGCAGTTCTTC. This chain links TRBV7-2 with TRBJ2-1, with D maybe TRBD1 (7 bases). The CDR3 runs to 13 residues. Germline CDR1 is SGHTA and CDR2 is FQGNSA. The V gene lost 3 bases and the J gene lost 9 bases, with 12 bases spanning the gap. The entire variable domain, with the rest obtained from reference TRBV7-2 and TRBJ2-1, is as follows: GAGVSQSPSNKVTEKGKDVELRCDPISGHTALYWYRQSLGQGLEFLIYFQGNSAPDKSGLPSDRFSAERTGGSVSTLTIQRTQQEDSAVYLCASSFQGGGEQFFGPGTRLTVL.

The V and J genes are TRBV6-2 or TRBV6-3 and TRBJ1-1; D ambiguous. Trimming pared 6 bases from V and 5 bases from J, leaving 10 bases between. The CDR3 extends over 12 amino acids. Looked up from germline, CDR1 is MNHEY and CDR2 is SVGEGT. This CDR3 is CASSQPGTEAFF. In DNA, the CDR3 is TGTGCCAGCAGCCAACCGGGGACTGAAGCTTTCTTT.

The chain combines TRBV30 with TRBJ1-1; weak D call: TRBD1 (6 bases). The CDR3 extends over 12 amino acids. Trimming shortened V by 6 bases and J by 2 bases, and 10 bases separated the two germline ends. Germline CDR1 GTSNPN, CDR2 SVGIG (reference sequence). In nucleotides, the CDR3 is TGTGCCTGCGACAGGCCAAACACTGAAGCTTTCTTT. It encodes CACDRPNTEAFF.

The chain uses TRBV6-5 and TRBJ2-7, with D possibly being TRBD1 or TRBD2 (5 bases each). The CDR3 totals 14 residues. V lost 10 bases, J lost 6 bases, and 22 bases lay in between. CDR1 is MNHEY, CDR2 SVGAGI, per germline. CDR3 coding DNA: TGTGCCATCTACTCACTGGGACCCCCCTTCGAGCAGTACTTC. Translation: CAIYSLGPPFEQYF.

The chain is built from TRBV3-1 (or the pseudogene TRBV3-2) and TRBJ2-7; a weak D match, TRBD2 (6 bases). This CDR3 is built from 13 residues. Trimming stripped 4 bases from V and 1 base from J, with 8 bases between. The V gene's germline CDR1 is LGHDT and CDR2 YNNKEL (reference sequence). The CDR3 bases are TGTGCCAGCAGCCGGGGGGTATCCTACGAGCAGTACTTC. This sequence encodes CASSRGVSYEQYF.

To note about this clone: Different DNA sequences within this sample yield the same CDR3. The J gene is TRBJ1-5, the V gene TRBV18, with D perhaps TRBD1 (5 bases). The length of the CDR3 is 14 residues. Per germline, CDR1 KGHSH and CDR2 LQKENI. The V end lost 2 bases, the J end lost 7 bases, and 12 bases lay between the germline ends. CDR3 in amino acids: CASSPAGLGQPQHF. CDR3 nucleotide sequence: TGTGCCAGCTCACCAGCAGGGTTAGGACAGCCCCAGCATTTT. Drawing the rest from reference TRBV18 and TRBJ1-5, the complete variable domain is NAGVMQNPRHLVRRRGQEARLRCSPMKGHSHVYWYRQLPEEGLKFMVYLQKENIIDESGMPKERFSAEFPKEGPSILRIQQVVRGDSAAYFCASSPAGLGQPQHFGDGTRLSIL.

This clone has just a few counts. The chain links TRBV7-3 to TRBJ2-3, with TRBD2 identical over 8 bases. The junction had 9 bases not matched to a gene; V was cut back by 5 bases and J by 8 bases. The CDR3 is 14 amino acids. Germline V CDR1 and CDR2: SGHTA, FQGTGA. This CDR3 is CASSPGLEFGTQYF. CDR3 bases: TGTGCCAGCAGCCCGGGACTAGAGTTCGGTACGCAGTATTTT.

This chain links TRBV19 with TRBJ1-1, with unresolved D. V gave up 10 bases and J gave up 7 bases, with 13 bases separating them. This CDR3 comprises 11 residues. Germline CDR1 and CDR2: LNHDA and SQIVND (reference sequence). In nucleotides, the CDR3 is TGTGCCACCACCCTTAGGCTTGAAGCTTTCTTT. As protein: CATTLRLEAFF.

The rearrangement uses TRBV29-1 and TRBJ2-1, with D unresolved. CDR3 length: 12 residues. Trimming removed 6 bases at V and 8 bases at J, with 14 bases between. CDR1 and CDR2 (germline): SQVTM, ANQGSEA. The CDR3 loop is CSVPLDVYEQFF. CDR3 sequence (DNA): TGCAGCGTCCCCCTCGATGTCTATGAGCAGTTCTTC.

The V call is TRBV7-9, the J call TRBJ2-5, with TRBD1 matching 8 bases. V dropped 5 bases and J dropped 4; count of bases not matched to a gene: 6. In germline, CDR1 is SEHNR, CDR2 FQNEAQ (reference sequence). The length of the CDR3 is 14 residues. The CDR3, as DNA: TGTGCCAGCAGCCGACAGGGGATAATAGAGACCCAGTACTTC. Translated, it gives CASSRQGIIETQYF.

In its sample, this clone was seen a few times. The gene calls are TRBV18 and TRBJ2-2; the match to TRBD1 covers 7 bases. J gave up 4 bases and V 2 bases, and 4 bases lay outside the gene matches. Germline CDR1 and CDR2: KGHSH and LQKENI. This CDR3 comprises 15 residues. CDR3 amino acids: CASSPGNRGTGELFF. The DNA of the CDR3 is TGTGCCAGCTCACCAGGGAACAGGGGCACCGGGGAGCTGTTTTTT.

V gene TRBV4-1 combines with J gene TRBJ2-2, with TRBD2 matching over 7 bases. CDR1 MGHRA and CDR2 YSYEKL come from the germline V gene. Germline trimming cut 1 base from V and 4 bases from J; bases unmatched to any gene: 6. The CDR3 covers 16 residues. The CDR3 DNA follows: TGCGCCAGCAGCCAAGGCCTAGCGGTGACCACCGGGGAGCTGTTTTTT. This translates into CASSQGLAVTTGELFF.

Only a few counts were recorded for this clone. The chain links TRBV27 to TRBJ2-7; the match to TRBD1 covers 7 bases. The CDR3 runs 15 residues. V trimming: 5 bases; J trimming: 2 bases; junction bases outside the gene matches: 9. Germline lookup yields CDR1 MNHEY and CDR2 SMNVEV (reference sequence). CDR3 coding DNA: TGTGCCAGCAGTCCTAGGGGGACAGTTACCTACGAGCAGTACTTC. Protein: CASSPRGTVTYEQYF.

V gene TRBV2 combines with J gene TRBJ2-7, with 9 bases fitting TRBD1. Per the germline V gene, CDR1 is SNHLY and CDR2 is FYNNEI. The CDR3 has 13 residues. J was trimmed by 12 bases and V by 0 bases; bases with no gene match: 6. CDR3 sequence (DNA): TGTGCCAGCAGTGAAGCTATGAGGGGACAGGGGTACTTC. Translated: CASSEAMRGQGYF.

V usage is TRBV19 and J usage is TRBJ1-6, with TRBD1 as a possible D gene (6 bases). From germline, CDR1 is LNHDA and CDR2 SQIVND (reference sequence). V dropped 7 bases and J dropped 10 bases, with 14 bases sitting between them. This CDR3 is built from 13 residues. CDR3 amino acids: CASTGTLPSPLHF. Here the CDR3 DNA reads TGTGCCAGTACCGGGACATTGCCCTCACCCCTCCACTTT. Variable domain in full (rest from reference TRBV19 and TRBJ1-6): DGGITQSPKYLFRKEGQNVTLSCEQNLNHDAMYWYRQDPGQGLRLIYYSQIVNDFQKGDIAEGYSVSREKKESFPLTVTSAQKNPTAFYLCASTGTLPSPLHFGNGTRLTVT.

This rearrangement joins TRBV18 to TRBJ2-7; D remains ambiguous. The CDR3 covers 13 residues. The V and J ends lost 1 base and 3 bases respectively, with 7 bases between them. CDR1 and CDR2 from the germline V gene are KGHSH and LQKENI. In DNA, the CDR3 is TGTGCCAGCTCACCACTGGGCGGCTACGAGCAGTACTTC. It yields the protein CASSPLGGYEQYF. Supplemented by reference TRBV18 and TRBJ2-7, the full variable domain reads NAGVMQNPRHLVRRRGQEARLRCSPMKGHSHVYWYRQLPEEGLKFMVYLQKENIIDESGMPKERFSAEFPKEGPSILRIQQVVRGDSAAYFCASSPLGGYEQYFGPGTRLTVT.

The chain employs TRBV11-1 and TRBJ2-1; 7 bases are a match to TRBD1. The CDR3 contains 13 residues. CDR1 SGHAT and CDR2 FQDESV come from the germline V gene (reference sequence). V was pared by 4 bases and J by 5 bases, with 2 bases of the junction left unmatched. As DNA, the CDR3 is TGTGCCAGCAGCTGGACAGGCGACAATGAGCAGTTCTTC. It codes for CASSWTGDNEQFF.

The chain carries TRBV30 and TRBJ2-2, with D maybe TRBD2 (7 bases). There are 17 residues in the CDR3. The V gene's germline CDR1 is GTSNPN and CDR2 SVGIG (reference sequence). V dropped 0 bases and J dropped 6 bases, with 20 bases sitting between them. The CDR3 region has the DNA TGTGCCTGGAGTGTACGAGGGGGGGTCAAAGGGGCCGGGGAGCTGTTTTTT. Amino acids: CAWSVRGGVKGAGELFF.

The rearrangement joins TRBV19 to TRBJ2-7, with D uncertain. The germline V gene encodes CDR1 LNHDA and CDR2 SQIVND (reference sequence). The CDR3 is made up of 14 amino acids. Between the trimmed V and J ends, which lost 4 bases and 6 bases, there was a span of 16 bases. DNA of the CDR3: TGTGCCAGTAGTACGATTAGAGTCCCCTCCGAGCAGTACTTC. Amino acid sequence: CASSTIRVPSEQYF.

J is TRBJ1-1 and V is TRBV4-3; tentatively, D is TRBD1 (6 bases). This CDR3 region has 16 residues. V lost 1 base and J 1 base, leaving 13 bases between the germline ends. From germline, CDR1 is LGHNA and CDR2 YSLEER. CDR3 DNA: TGCGCCAGCAGCCAAGGAGGGACACTGAGGAACACTGAAGCTTTCTTT. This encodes CASSQGGTLRNTEAFF.